A selection of T cell receptor beta chains follows, all from one sample in a study of Graves' ophthalmopathy and Graves' hyperthyroidism. Using its own MiXCR run on the multiplex PCR reads, TCRdb lists one record per CDR3 protein. The data show 400,000 or so distinct CDR3 sequences, about a sixth seen once. The source material was peripheral blood. The receptors shown here come from an adult woman with stable Graves' hyperthyroidism. Both conserved end residues are part of each CDR3. Each record gives: V gene, clone size, J gene, D gene, CDR3 protein, CDR3 DNA. The D gene is left open where the match is weak. The size field is filled for only some rows; it gives once, few, many or a size class.

TRBV6-2/TRBV6-3	many	TRBJ2-2	-	CASSYSTSAGNTGELFF	TGTGCCAGCAGTTACTCGACGTCGGCAGGGAACACCGGGGAGCTGTTTTTT
TRBV7-2	many	TRBJ2-7	TRBD1	CASSLNRGSLSYEQYF	TGTGCCAGCAGCTTAAACAGGGGCTCCCTCTCCTACGAGCAGTACTTC
TRBV7-9	-	TRBJ2-4	TRBD2	CASSPAGRGVIKYF	TGTGCCAGCAGTCCCGCGGGGAGGGGTGTCATTAAGTACTTC
TRBV3-1	many	TRBJ2-7	-	CASSHPDLYEQYF	TGTGCCAGCAGCCATCCTGACCTCTACGAGCAGTACTTC
TRBV5-1	many	TRBJ2-3	TRBD2	CASSLAGKRGADTQYF	TGCGCCAGCAGCTTGGCGGGCAAGCGGGGCGCAGATACGCAGTATTTT
TRBV12-5	-	TRBJ2-7	TRBD2	CASGLLAGYHEQYF	TGTGCTAGTGGTCTCCTAGCGGGATACCACGAGCAGTACTTC
TRBV9	-	TRBJ1-1	-	CASSVAGDTEAFF	TGTGCCAGCAGCGTAGCTGGGGACACTGAAGCTTTCTTT
TRBV29-1	few	TRBJ2-6	-	CSVPLAREKSGAYVLTF	TGCAGCGTGCCCCTTGCGCGGGAAAAGTCTGGGGCCTACGTCCTGACTTTC
TRBV6-1	many	TRBJ1-5	TRBD1	CASSPQGALSQPQHF	TGTGCCAGCAGTCCTCAGGGGGCGCTTAGCCAGCCCCAGCATTTT
TRBV12-3/TRBV12-4	-	TRBJ1-5	-	CASNGWDQPQHF	TGTGCCAGCAACGGGTGGGATCAGCCCCAGCATTTT
TRBV12-3/TRBV12-4	-	TRBJ2-7	TRBD2	CASSSGTSVGAYEQYF	TGTGCCAGCAGCTCCGGGACTAGCGTCGGAGCTTACGAGCAGTACTTC
TRBV12-3/TRBV12-4	many	TRBJ1-6	-	CASSRREGCSPLHF	TGTGCCAGCAGTCGTAGGGAGGGTTGTTCACCCCTCCACTTT
TRBV11-2	-	TRBJ2-7	-	CASSLGGQSSSYEQYF	TGTGCCAGCAGCTTAGGTGGACAGAGCAGTTCCTACGAGCAGTACTTC
TRBV9	many	TRBJ2-7	TRBD2	CASSDGLAGSWEQYF	TGTGCCAGCAGCGACGGGTTAGCGGGATCGTGGGAGCAGTACTTC
TRBV29-1	-	TRBJ2-5	-	CSVEGGLGTQYF	TGCAGCGTTGAAGGGGGGCTTGGGACCCAGTACTTC
TRBV6-5	many	TRBJ2-7	TRBD2	CASTIGAGDYEQYF	TGTGCCAGCACTATAGGGGCGGGGGACTACGAGCAGTACTTC
TRBV10-1	many	TRBJ1-1	TRBD1	CASSETGQPKWTEAFF	TGCGCCAGCAGTGAGACGGGACAGCCGAAGTGGACTGAAGCTTTCTTT
TRBV4-3	few	TRBJ1-2	-	CASSQDLGGRGGYTF	TGCGCCAGCAGCCAAGATCTTGGGGGGAGAGGTGGCTACACCTTC
TRBV27	many	TRBJ1-6	TRBD1	CASSSGTGGWSPLHF	TGTGCCAGCAGTTCTGGGACAGGGGGCTGGTCACCCCTCCACTTT
TRBV29-1	-	TRBJ1-3	TRBD1	CSVALPGTGNSGNTIYF	TGCAGCGTCGCCCTTCCCGGGACAGGGAACTCTGGAAACACCATATATTTT
TRBV29-1	-	TRBJ1-2	TRBD1	CSATPGTGSYGYTF	TGCAGCGCCACCCCCGGGACAGGCTCCTATGGCTACACCTTC
TRBV12-3/TRBV12-4	many	TRBJ1-2	-	CASSLLPGGGYTF	TGTGCCAGCAGTTTACTCCCTGGGGGAGGCTACACCTTC
TRBV29-1	many	TRBJ1-1	-	CSVSLSEAFF	TGCAGCGTTAGTTTGAGTGAAGCTTTCTTT
TRBV4-2	few	TRBJ2-7	TRBD2	CASSQGRLAGGRGYEQYF	TGTGCCAGCAGCCAAGGGAGGCTAGCGGGAGGACGAGGCTACGAGCAGTACTTC
TRBV29-1	many	TRBJ2-7	TRBD1	CSVVQGYEQYF	TGCAGCGTTGTACAGGGGTACGAGCAGTACTTC
TRBV6-2/TRBV6-3	-	TRBJ1-1	-	CASSPAVANTEAFF	TGTGCCAGCAGTCCTGCGGTGGCCAACACTGAAGCTTTCTTT
TRBV13	many	TRBJ2-4	TRBD2	CASSDSGTAKNIQYF	TGTGCCAGCAGCGATAGCGGGACAGCCAAAAACATTCAGTACTTC